The rows below give T cell receptor beta chains drawn from one sample of a study of beta chain features in type 1 diabetes. Libraries were prepared by immunoSEQ multiplex PCR; TCRdb keeps only in-frame clonotypes and omits some of them. Of a few hundred thousand clones in the sample, roughly 15% were seen once. Material: naive CD4+ T cells from blood. These receptors all stem from a woman aged 18-30 years in good health. Both conserved end residues are part of each CDR3. Each record gives: clone size, D gene, V gene, J gene, CDR3 DNA, CDR3 protein. The D gene is left open where the match is weak. Clone size, where shown, is once, few, many, or a class for clones that have expanded.

few	TRBD2	TRBV18	TRBJ2-3	TGTGCCAGCTCACCAGGCGGGGGAGAAGATACGCAGTATTTT	CASSPGGGEDTQYF
-	TRBD1	TRBV28	TRBJ2-7	TGTGCCAGCAGTTTATGGGACAGGGGTTTCGACGAGCAGTACTTC	CASSLWDRGFDEQYF
-	TRBD1	TRBV5-1	TRBJ1-2	TGCGCCAGCAGCCACGGACAGGGACCGTACTATGGCTACACCTTC	CASSHGQGPYYGYTF
-	TRBD2	TRBV7-8	TRBJ2-5	TGTGCCAGCACCCGACTAGCGGGAAGAGAGACCCAGTACTTC	CASTRLAGRETQYF
few	TRBD1	TRBV4-1	TRBJ1-2	TGCGCCAGCAGCCTACCCGGGACAGGGAGCGGCTACACCTTC	CASSLPGTGSGYTF
-	TRBD2	TRBV7-9	TRBJ2-7	TGTGCCAGCAGCCGACGAGCGGGGGAGACCTACGAGCAGTACTTC	CASSRRAGETYEQYF
few	-	TRBV9	TRBJ2-5	TGTGCCAGCAGCGTAGGAGGGTCTCAAGAGACCCAGTACTTC	CASSVGGSQETQYF
-	-	TRBV28	TRBJ1-1	TGTGCCAGCAGTTCAGCCAGCGCCCGGACTGAAGCTTTCTTT	CASSSASARTEAFF
-	TRBD1	TRBV7-9	TRBJ1-4	TGTGCCAGCAGTCGGGACAGGGAGTATGAAAAACTGTTTTTT	CASSRDREYEKLFF
-	TRBD1	TRBV29-1	TRBJ1-5	TGCAGCGTCCTGGACAGGGGGCTAGATCAGCCCCAGCATTTT	CSVLDRGLDQPQHF
-	-	TRBV5-1	TRBJ1-4	TGCGCCAGCAGCCTCAGGGGAATAGGTGAAAAACTGTTTTTT	CASSLRGIGEKLFF
few	TRBD2	TRBV6-5	TRBJ2-7	TGTGCCAGCAGTTACCTACTAGCGGGAGGTCGGGAGCAGTACTTC	CASSYLLAGGREQYF
-	-	TRBV28	TRBJ2-7	TGTGCCAGCAGCCCGGGAGTCCGACAATCCTACGAGCAGTACTTC	CASSPGVRQSYEQYF
few	TRBD1	TRBV14	TRBJ2-5	TGTGCCAGCAGCCTTGGGACAGTGGAGACCCAGTACTTC	CASSLGTVETQYF
few	TRBD1	TRBV7-2	TRBJ2-2	TGTGCCAGCAGCCCCTACGGACAGGGGCAGGGGGAGCTGTTTTTT	CASSPYGQGQGELFF
-	-	TRBV30	TRBJ1-5	TGTGCCTGGAGTACAAGGGGGAATCAGCCCCAGCATTTT	CAWSTRGNQPQHF
few	TRBD1	TRBV7-3	TRBJ2-2	TGTGCCAGCAGCTTTACAGGGGCGAACACCGGGGAGCTGTTTTTT	CASSFTGANTGELFF
few	-	TRBV28	TRBJ1-2	TGTGCCAGCAGTTTAAATGGGGCATTGAATGGCTACACCTTC	CASSLNGALNGYTF
-	-	TRBV11-3	TRBJ2-5	TGTGCCAGCAGCTTAGGTGCTACCCCAGGGACCCAGTACTTC	CASSLGATPGTQYF
few	TRBD1	TRBV30	TRBJ1-4	TGTGCCTGGAGCCGGGACAGAAATGAAAAACTGTTTTTT	CAWSRDRNEKLFF
few	-	TRBV7-9	TRBJ1-1	TGTGCCAGCAGCTATGCGGCAGGGTCGAACACTGAAGCTTTCTTT	CASSYAAGSNTEAFF
few	TRBD2	TRBV7-2	TRBJ2-7	TGTGCCAGCAGTCGGACTAGCGGGGCCAACTACGAGCAGTACTTC	CASSRTSGANYEQYF
few	TRBD2	TRBV28	TRBJ2-3	TGTGCCAGCTATACCACGGGACTAGCTGTCCCGCAGTATTTT	CASYTTGLAVPQYF
-	-	TRBV5-4	TRBJ2-5	TGTGCCAGCAGCTTGCCAGCTACAAGGCGGAAGGAGACCCAGTACTTC	CASSLPATRRKETQYF
-	TRBD2	TRBV5-1	TRBJ2-1	TGCGCCAGCAGCTTTGGGCTAGCGGGAGGCCTCTACAATGAGCAGTTCTTC	CASSFGLAGGLYNEQFF
-	-	TRBV28	TRBJ1-5	TGTGCCAGCAGTTTTCAGGGGAATCAGCCCCAGCATTTT	CASSFQGNQPQHF
few	-	TRBV5-1	TRBJ2-1	TGCGCCAGCAGACTTACTAGAACAAATGAGCAGTTCTTC	CASRLTRTNEQFF
few	-	TRBV4-3	TRBJ1-1	TGCGCCAGCAGCCAAGGGCGAGGACTTCTTGAAGCTTTCTTT	CASSQGRGLLEAFF
-	TRBD1	TRBV6-5	TRBJ1-2	TGTGCCAGCAGTTACCGGGGACAGGGAGGTGGCTACACCTTC	CASSYRGQGGGYTF
-	TRBD1	TRBV28	TRBJ2-7	TGTGCCAGCAGTTTCGTAGGGACAGGGCTTCCCGACTCCTACGCGCAGTACTTC	CASSFVGTGLPDSYAQYF
-	-	TRBV7-2	TRBJ2-2	TGTGCCAGCAGCCTCTTAGCGACCGGGGAGCTGTTTTTT	CASSLLATGELFF
-	TRBD2	TRBV5-1	TRBJ2-3	TGCGCCAGCAGCCTCGGACTAGCGGAAGATACGCAGTATTTT	CASSLGLAEDTQYF
few	TRBD2	TRBV7-3	TRBJ2-7	TGTGCCAGCAGCTTAATGAGTAGCGGGAGCTACGAGCAGTACTTC	CASSLMSSGSYEQYF
few	-	TRBV29-1	TRBJ1-1	TGCAGCGTTGGCGGGGGATGGAACACTGAAGCTTTCTTT	CSVGGGWNTEAFF
few	-	TRBV6-5	TRBJ2-7	TGTGCCAGCAGGGGGACTCTCACCTACGAGCAGTACTTC	CASRGTLTYEQYF
-	TRBD1	TRBV7-3	TRBJ2-7	TGTGCCAGCAGCTCAGGGGGCTCCTACGAGCAGTACTTC	CASSSGGSYEQYF
-	TRBD1	TRBV6-5	TRBJ1-5	TGTGCCAGCAGTTCTATCGGGACAGGGAATCAGCCCCAGCATTTT	CASSSIGTGNQPQHF
-	-	TRBV30	TRBJ2-1	TGTGCCTGGAGTCCTAGGGGCCGCTCCTACAATGAGCAGTTCTTC	CAWSPRGRSYNEQFF
-	TRBD1	TRBV28	TRBJ1-1	TGTGCCAGCAGTTTCCACGGACAGGGGTTCGGGAACACTGAAGCTTTCTTT	CASSFHGQGFGNTEAFF
-	TRBD2	TRBV7-3	TRBJ2-1	TGTGCCAGCAGCTTAGAGGCGTTAGCGGGAGGATCAAGGTGGGTCTTC	CASSLEALAGGSRWVF
-	TRBD1	TRBV30	TRBJ1-1	TGTGCCTGGAGTGTTGGGGACAGGGTCTTCTCTGAAGCTTTCTTT	CAWSVGDRVFSEAFF
few	-	TRBV6-5	TRBJ1-4	TGTGCCAGCAGATTCGGACATCGTAATGAAAAACTGTTTTTT	CASRFGHRNEKLFF
few	-	TRBV19	TRBJ2-1	TGTGCCAGCTCCCCAACCGGGAGAGGTACCTACAATGAGCAGTTCTTC	CASSPTGRGTYNEQFF
few	-	TRBV30	TRBJ1-1	TGTGCCTGGAGCGTTGACAATACAGGGAACACTGAAGCTTTCTTT	CAWSVDNTGNTEAFF
-	TRBD1	TRBV29-1	TRBJ2-5	TGCAGCGTGTCGACAGGGACGGTTGGAGAGACCCAGTACTTC	CSVSTGTVGETQYF
few	-	TRBV15	TRBJ2-2	TGTGCCACCAGCAGACGTGGTGGGGGGACCGGGGAGCTGTTTTTT	CATSRRGGGTGELFF
-	-	TRBV19	TRBJ1-2	TGTGCCAGCGTCGACACTCCGACTAACTATGGCTACACCTTC	CASVDTPTNYGYTF
few	TRBD2	TRBV11-2	TRBJ2-3	TGTGCCAGCAGCCCTCGACGGCTAGCGGGGCAAGCAGATACGCAGTATTTT	CASSPRRLAGQADTQYF
-	-	TRBV19	TRBJ2-1	TGTGCCAGTAGGCCCCCGAGCTCCTACAATGAGCAGTTCTTC	CASRPPSSYNEQFF
-	TRBD2	TRBV10-3	TRBJ2-1	TGTGCCTTGGGACTAGCGGAGATCAATGAGCAGTTCTTC	CALGLAEINEQFF
-	-	TRBV29-1	TRBJ1-3	TGCAGTTACCGGGGAACAGGGCTCTCGCCTGGAAACACCATATATTTT	CSYRGTGLSPGNTIYF
-	-	TRBV30	TRBJ1-1	TGTGCCTGGAGGCCCTTTGGGCGCACTGAAGCTTTCTTT	CAWRPFGRTEAFF
few	-	TRBV29-1	TRBJ1-5	TGCAGCGTTGAAGTACAGAGTAATCAGCCCCAGCATTTT	CSVEVQSNQPQHF
-	-	TRBV28	TRBJ1-2	TGTGCCAGCAGAACTACGCGCAGGGGCATTAACTATGGCTACACCTTC	CASRTTRRGINYGYTF
few	-	TRBV27	TRBJ2-2	TGTGCCAGCAGTTCGACCAGGGGCCGGAACACCGGGGAGCTGTTTTTT	CASSSTRGRNTGELFF
-	-	TRBV14	TRBJ2-4	TGTGCCAGCAGCCCTCGGGGAGGCAGAGCCAAAAACATTCAGTACTTC	CASSPRGGRAKNIQYF
-	-	TRBV30	TRBJ1-4	TGTGCCTGGGCAGTCGGACAGCTTAATGAAAAACTGTTTTTT	CAWAVGQLNEKLFF
few	-	TRBV6-5	TRBJ1-2	TGTGCCAGCAGGCGGACGGACCGGGGAAGCGGCTACACCTTC	CASRRTDRGSGYTF
-	-	TRBV7-9	TRBJ1-1	TGTGCCAGCAGCCAATCAGCGGACGCTGAAGCTTTCTTT	CASSQSADAEAFF